The 28 T cell receptor beta chains presented below share a single source sample, sequenced in a study of blood T cells in healthy people across ages. Primers used in a second PCR of roughly 6 to 12 cycles were a sample-barcoded 5' primer and a J-beta primer mix. TCRdb reprocessed the 5' RACE reads with MiXCR, giving one entry per CDR3 protein. This sample has roughly 1,500,000 distinct CDR3 sequences, with 42% found just once. Sequenced input: blood. The source of these receptors is a woman between 18 and 29 years old in good health.

J is TRBJ2-4 and V is TRBV15, with 10 bases fitting TRBD2. The V and J ends lost 3 bases and 13 bases, in that order; junction bases with no gene match: 15. From germline, CDR1 is LNHNV and CDR2 YYDKDF (reference sequence). The CDR3 runs to 16 residues. The CDR3 region is CATSRELAGHSDGQYF. The CDR3 nucleotides are TGTGCCACCAGCAGGGAACTAGCGGGGCACTCCGATGGGCAGTACTTC.

This clonotype was counted a few times. The V call is TRBV3-1, the J call TRBJ2-5; D is unresolved. CDR3 length: 13 amino acids. Germline V CDR1 and CDR2: LGHDT, YNNKEL (reference sequence). The germline V and J ends were trimmed by 0 bases and 5 bases, with 7 bases remaining between them. CDR3 coding DNA: TGTGCCAGCAGCCAAGAGTACCGTGAGACCCAGTACTTC. This translates into CASSQEYRETQYF.

This clonotype was picked up a small number of times. CDR3 loop: CASSGRQVNYNEQFF. CDR3 coding DNA: TGTGCCAGCAGCGGGCGACAGGTCAACTACAATGAGCAGTTCTTC. This chain uses TRBV9 with TRBJ2-1; tentative D call: TRBD1 (6 bases). The CDR3 has 15 residues. Germline V lookup: CDR1 SGDLS, CDR2 YYNGEE. Trimming removed 3 bases from V and 3 bases from J, with 13 bases in between.

This chain connects TRBV28 to TRBJ1-6; D may be TRBD1 (6 bases). Germline V lookup: CDR1 MDHEN, CDR2 SYDVKM. The CDR3 contains 15 residues. The V gene lost 5 bases and the J gene lost 6 bases, with 14 bases spanning the gap. In DNA, the CDR3 is TGTGCCAGCAGTCCACAGGGCACCCTTAATTCACCCCTCCACTTT. Translating gives CASSPQGTLNSPLHF.

This clonotype occurred a few times. The chain combines TRBV3-1 with TRBJ2-7; D remains unclear. V was cut by 8 bases and J by 6 bases, with 11 bases left in between. Germline CDR1 is LGHDT and CDR2 is YNNKEL (reference sequence). This CDR3 comprises 11 residues. DNA of the CDR3: TGTGCCAGCGGCATAGCTACCGAGCAGTACTTC. Encoded protein: CASGIATEQYF.

The chain employs TRBV18 and TRBJ2-3; D not resolved. Germline lookup yields CDR1 KGHSH and CDR2 LQKENI. The CDR3 loop spans 12 amino acids. The V and J ends lost 6 bases and 4 bases respectively, with 8 bases between them. The CDR3 reads CASSTTSDTQYF. The CDR3 nucleotides read TGTGCCAGCTCCACCACATCAGATACGCAGTATTTT.

A single count supports this clonotype. The J gene is TRBJ2-3, the V gene TRBV11-2; D is perhaps TRBD2 (6 bases). CDR1 is SGHAT, CDR2 FQNNGV, per germline. The CDR3 loop spans 15 amino acids. V lost 5 bases and J 2 bases, leaving 14 bases between the germline ends. The CDR3 DNA reads TGTGCCAGCAGCCGCGGGGACGGGATCACAGATACGCAGTATTTT. Protein: CASSRGDGITDTQYF.

This clonotype has a handful of counts. The chain carries TRBV27 and TRBJ2-7; 11 nucleotides match TRBD2. CDR1 and CDR2 from the germline V gene are MNHEY and SMNVEV (reference sequence). The V gene end was trimmed by 5 bases and the J gene end by 0 bases; junction bases not matched to a gene: 12. This CDR3 region has 18 residues. The CDR3 DNA sequence: TGTGCCAGCAGTATTACCGGGACTAGCGGAGGGAGCTCCTACGAGCAGTACTTC. Amino acids: CASSITGTSGGSSYEQYF.

This chain connects TRBV5-1 to TRBJ1-2, with no clear D. This CDR3 is built from 12 residues. Germline CDR1 SGHRS, CDR2 YFSETQ. V was trimmed by 4 bases and J by 4 bases, leaving 8 bases between them. CDR3 in amino acids: CASSAHGYGYTF. The CDR3 bases are TGCGCCAGCAGCGCACATGGCTATGGCTACACCTTC. The variable domain in full, completed from reference TRBV5-1 and TRBJ1-2, reads KAGVTQTPRYLIKTRGQQVTLSCSPISGHRSVSWYQQTPGQGLQFLFEYFSETQRNKGNFPGRFSGRQFSNSRSEMNVSTLELGDSALYLCASSAHGYGYTFGSGTRLTVV.

The chain carries TRBV2 and TRBJ1-5; D is possibly TRBD1 (6 bases). The CDR3 contains 15 residues. Germline V gives CDR1 SNHLY, CDR2 FYNNEI. V lost 4 bases, J lost 4 bases, and 14 bases lay in between. CDR3 nucleotide sequence: TGTGCCAGCAGTGGAGGCAGGGGTCCAAATCAGCCCCAGCATTTT. Translation: CASSGGRGPNQPQHF.

This clonotype was picked up a small number of times. The chain is built from TRBV15 and TRBJ2-5, with D perhaps TRBD1 (5 bases). This CDR3 contains 15 residues. Trimming shortened V by 4 bases and J by 3 bases, and 15 bases separated the two germline ends. The germline V gene has CDR1 LNHNV and CDR2 YYDKDF (reference sequence). CDR3 in amino acids: CATSTRQQSKETQYF. The DNA of the CDR3 is TGTGCCACCAGCACAAGACAGCAATCAAAAGAGACCCAGTACTTC.

This clonotype appeared a single time. A clone one base away is much larger, so this may be a read error. The V gene is TRBV7-2, the J gene TRBJ2-1; 11 nucleotides align to TRBD2. The V gene's germline CDR1 is SGHTA and CDR2 FQGNSA. The CDR3 covers 15 residues. In DNA form, the CDR3 reads TGTGCCGGCAGCCAACTAGCGGGGGCCAACAATGAGCAGTTCTTC. It is translated as CAGSQLAGANNEQFF.

The V gene is TRBV5-1, the J gene TRBJ2-3; maybe TRBD2 (7 bases). This CDR3 is 16 amino acids long. The germline V and J ends were trimmed by 2 bases and 4 bases, with 17 bases remaining between them. Germline V CDR1 and CDR2: SGHRS, YFSETQ. The CDR3 is CASSLGQPTSADTQYF. CDR3 in DNA: TGCGCCAGCAGCTTAGGACAGCCAACTAGCGCAGATACGCAGTATTTT.

The CDR3 DNA follows: TGCAGTGCTAGAGATGGAACCGGGACTAGCGGGGCCTATTCCCCAGATACGCAGTATTTT. Its translation: CSARDGTGTSGAYSPDTQYF. V is TRBV20-1 and J is TRBJ2-3; TRBD2 agrees at 13 bases. The CDR3 runs to 20 residues. Trimming removed 0 bases from V and 4 bases from J; junction bases left unmatched: 16. CDR1 is DFQATT and CDR2 is SNEGSKA in the germline V gene (reference sequence).

V is TRBV13 and J is TRBJ2-3, with 8 bases fitting TRBD2. CDR1 is PRHDT and CDR2 is FYEKMQ in the germline V gene (reference sequence). Trimming took 3 bases from V and 2 from J; bases not matched to a gene: 13. The CDR3 sequence is 18 residues long. DNA for the CDR3: TGTGCCAGCAGCTTCTCTTGGACTAGCACTTATCCCACAGATACGCAGTATTTT. It codes for CASSFSWTSTYPTDTQYF.

V usage is TRBV9 and J usage is TRBJ2-7; TRBD2 matches 7 bases. The J call could be wrong; TRBJ2-4 is a better fit for the DNA end. Germline CDR1 and CDR2: SGDLS and YYNGEE. The CDR3 has 15 residues. CDR3: CASSRGDSGLNIQYF. CDR3 coding DNA: TGTGCCAGCAGCCGAGGGGATAGCGGGTTAAACATTCAGTACTTC.

This clonotype was recorded a few times. The V and J genes are TRBV5-4 and TRBJ2-7; TRBD1 aligns across 9 bases. The V gene end was trimmed by 3 bases and the J gene end by 3 bases; junction bases not matched to a gene: 4. The CDR3 runs 14 residues. Germline CDR1 SGHNT, CDR2 YYREEE (reference sequence). CDR3 bases: TGTGCCAGCAGCTCTGGGGACAGGGACTACGAGCAGTACTTC. Encoded protein: CASSSGDRDYEQYF. Complete variable domain (other parts from reference TRBV5-4 and TRBJ2-7): ETGVTQSPTHLIKTRGQQVTLRCSSQSGHNTVSWYQQALGQGPQFIFQYYREEENGRGNFPPRFSGLQFPNYSSELNVNALELDDSALYLCASSSGDRDYEQYFGPGTRLTVT.

This clonotype was counted a single time. The germline gene is not matched at one end of the junction; a read error may be the cause. V gene TRBV2 combines with J gene TRBJ2-3; the match to TRBD2 covers 9 bases. From germline, CDR1 is SNHLY and CDR2 FYNNEI. The CDR3 spans 14 residues. The CDR3: CAIPLGTSTDMQYF. DNA for the CDR3: TGTGCCATCCCCCTCGGGACTAGCACAGATATGCAGTATTTT. The whole variable domain, remainder taken from reference TRBV2 and TRBJ2-3, is EPEVTQTPSHQVTQMGQEVILRCVPISNHLYFYWYRQILGQKVEFLVSFYNNEISEKSEIFDDQFSVERPDGSNFTLKIRSTKLEDSAMYFCAIPLGTSTDMQYFGPGTRLTVL.

For the CDR3, the DNA is TGTGCCAGCAGCTTAGCCGACAAGGGGAGAGAGACCCAGTACTTC. Translating it yields CASSLADKGRETQYF. The chain employs TRBV7-2 and TRBJ2-5; D may correspond to TRBD1 or TRBD2 (5 bases each). With 0 bases removed from V and 4 bases from J, the gap between germline ends came to 12 bases. This CDR3 contains 15 residues. Germline V gene lookup returns CDR1 SGHTA and CDR2 FQGNSA.

V gene TRBV25-1 combines with J gene TRBJ1-1, with TRBD1 matching over 8 bases. The CDR3 is 17 amino acids. Germline loops: CDR1 MGHDK, CDR2 SYGVNS. J gave up 1 base and V 1 base, and 8 bases lay outside the gene matches. CDR3 sequence (DNA): TGTGCCAGCAGTGAATCGGCAGGGGGCGGTTGGAACACTGAAGCTTTCTTT. It codes for CASSESAGGGWNTEAFF. Filled out from reference TRBV25-1 and TRBJ1-1, the complete variable domain reads EADIYQTPRYLVIGTGKKITLECSQTMGHDKMYWYQQDPGMELHLIHYSYGVNSTEKGDLSSESTVSRIRTEHFPLTLESARPSHTSQYLCASSESAGGGWNTEAFFGQGTRLTVV.

The chain recombines TRBV9 with TRBJ1-5; D is ambiguous. Germline lookup yields CDR1 SGDLS and CDR2 YYNGEE. This CDR3 region has 13 residues. The V end lost 0 bases, the J end lost 6 bases, and 7 bases lay between the germline ends. CDR3 residues: CASSVEVVQPQHF. The CDR3 DNA is TGTGCCAGCAGCGTAGAGGTAGTTCAGCCCCAGCATTTT.

This sequence joins TRBV10-2 and TRBJ2-6; D possibly uses TRBD1 or TRBD2 (5 bases each). Germline V gene lookup returns CDR1 WSHSY and CDR2 SAAADI. Trimming took 9 bases from V and 0 from J, leaving 12 bases between them. The CDR3 has 15 amino acids. The CDR3 protein is CASTGRNSGANVLTF. Written as DNA, the CDR3 is TGCGCCAGTACGGGACGGAACTCTGGGGCCAACGTCCTGACTTTC.

At least ten counts were recorded for this clonotype. The chain couples TRBV29-1 to TRBJ2-7; D ambiguous. This CDR3 spans 11 amino acids. Trimming removed 7 bases from V and 2 bases from J, with 9 bases in between. Germline CDR1 reads SQVTM; CDR2 reads ANQGSEA. DNA of the CDR3: TGCAGCGCCGCGGTCACCTACGAGCAGTACTTC. It translates to CSAAVTYEQYF.

This clonotype came up once. V usage is TRBV3-1 and J usage is TRBJ1-4; 8 bases are a match to TRBD1. This CDR3 has 15 residues. With V trimmed by 4 bases and J by 8 bases, 9 bases remained unmatched. The V gene's germline CDR1 is LGHDT and CDR2 YNNKEL (reference sequence). The CDR3 DNA follows: TGTGCCAGCAGCCCGCAGACAGGGGTGGGCGAAAAACTGTTTTTT. This codes for CASSPQTGVGEKLFF.

The rearrangement uses TRBV5-1 and TRBJ2-5, with a tentative D call TRBD1 (5 bases). With 2 bases removed from V and 2 bases from J, the gap between germline ends came to 13 bases. The CDR3 consists of 15 residues. Germline V gives CDR1 SGHRS, CDR2 YFSETQ. The CDR3 is CASSFAGQGQETQYF. CDR3 in DNA: TGCGCCAGCAGCTTTGCTGGACAAGGGCAAGAGACCCAGTACTTC.

This CDR3 is CASSRDLKDYGYTF. DNA for the CDR3: TGTGCCAGCAGCCGGGACCTTAAGGACTATGGCTACACCTTC. The J gene is TRBJ1-2, the V gene TRBV28, with D tentatively TRBD1 (5 bases). This CDR3 region has 14 residues. The V gene lost 6 bases and the J gene lost 3 bases, with 14 bases spanning the gap. Germline assignment: CDR1 MDHEN and CDR2 SYDVKM.

This clonotype turned up a few times. V is TRBV2 and J is TRBJ2-3; D gene unclear. CDR1 is SNHLY and CDR2 is FYNNEI in the germline V gene. CDR3 length: 16 amino acids. Trimming shortened V by 4 bases and J by 5 bases, and 19 bases separated the two germline ends. Here the CDR3 DNA reads TGTGCCAGCAGTGTAGGCAACCAAGCCCGCGGAGATACGCAGTATTTT. It specifies CASSVGNQARGDTQYF.

This clonotype has just a few counts. This sequence joins TRBV27 and TRBJ1-2; TRBD1 matches at 9 bases. This CDR3 comprises 16 residues. J was trimmed by 0 bases and V by 6 bases; bases with no gene match: 8. CDR1 is MNHEY, CDR2 SMNVEV, per germline (reference sequence). In DNA, the CDR3 is TGTGCCAGCAGACCTGGGACAGGGAGAGCTAACTATGGCTACACCTTC. Translated, it gives CASRPGTGRANYGYTF.